These 8 T cell receptor beta chains were sequenced from one sample in a study of T cells after yellow fever vaccination. TCRdb independently ran MiXCR on the 5' RACE reads; one entry per CDR3 protein. The sample has a few hundred thousand distinct CDR3 sequences, 6.2% seen once. The sequences come from PBMCs, collected 5 days after the yellow fever booster vaccination. Receptor source: a man aged 25 to 40 who received the YFV17D yellow fever vaccine.

In its sample, this clonotype was seen many times. This chain joins TRBV20-1 and TRBJ2-5; 13 positions agree with TRBD2. The CDR3 length is 18 residues. After removal of 0 bases from V and 5 bases from J, the junction contained 12 bases not matched to a gene. Germline loops: CDR1 DFQATT, CDR2 SNEGSKA (reference sequence). The CDR3 here is CSARDFTSGRASSETQYF. Here the CDR3 DNA reads TGCAGTGCTAGAGATTTTACTAGCGGGAGGGCCTCTTCTGAGACCCAGTACTTC.

This clonotype has a handful of counts. The chain carries TRBV5-1 and TRBJ2-7; D ambiguous. V was shortened by 2 bases and J by 6 bases, with 9 bases between the two germline ends. CDR3 length: 12 amino acids. Germline V gene data show CDR1 as SGHRS and CDR2 as YFSETQ. CDR3 sequence (DNA): TGCGCCAGCAGCTTCCAGCCCCCCGAGCAGTACTTC. This gives the protein CASSFQPPEQYF.

This clonotype was detected many times. This rearrangement joins TRBV18 to TRBJ2-5; 7 bases fit TRBD1. Germline lookup yields CDR1 KGHSH and CDR2 LQKENI. With 3 bases clipped from V and 5 bases from J, the junction kept 9 bases outside the gene matches. This CDR3 has 15 amino acids. For the CDR3, the DNA is TGTGCCAGCTCACCTAGGACAGGCGGTGAGGAGACCCAGTACTTC. Translated: CASSPRTGGEETQYF.

This clonotype has at least ten counts. The rearrangement joins TRBV3-1 to TRBJ1-4; 7 nucleotides agree with TRBD1. There are 15 residues in the CDR3. Germline V gives CDR1 LGHDT, CDR2 YNNKEL (reference sequence). J gave up 5 bases and V 6 bases, and 9 bases lay outside the gene matches. The DNA for the CDR3 is TGTGCCAGCAGGAACACTGGGACAGCCAATGAAAAACTGTTTTTT. This translates into CASRNTGTANEKLFF.

This clonotype was detected only a few times. The V gene is TRBV5-1, the J gene TRBJ2-3; 10 positions agree with TRBD1. There are 15 residues in the CDR3. V trimming: 2 bases; J trimming: 5 bases; junction bases outside the gene matches: 5. CDR1 and CDR2 (germline): SGHRS, YFSETQ. CDR3 protein: CASSFGTGVKDTQYF. CDR3 bases: TGCGCCAGCAGCTTTGGGACAGGGGTGAAAGATACGCAGTATTTT.

The chain joins TRBV5-1 to TRBJ1-1; D gene ambiguous. V gave up 0 bases and J gave up 10 bases, with 16 bases separating them. There are 14 residues in the CDR3. CDR1 is SGHRS and CDR2 is YFSETQ in the germline V gene. This chain's CDR3 is CASSLDGAGMGAFF. CDR3 coding DNA: TGCGCCAGCAGCTTGGATGGTGCGGGGATGGGAGCTTTCTTT.

This clonotype was detected only a few times. The genes are TRBV29-1 and TRBJ1-1; possibly TRBD1 for D (5 bases). Trimming stripped 7 bases from V and 7 bases from J, with 16 bases between. The CDR3 totals 12 residues. Germline CDR1 reads SQVTM; CDR2 reads ANQGSEA. CDR3 residues: CSALRAQVEAFF. The CDR3 DNA reads TGCAGCGCACTCAGGGCTCAGGTTGAAGCTTTCTTT.

The genes are TRBV20-1 and TRBJ2-3, with 10 nucleotides matching TRBD2. Germline-derived CDR1 and CDR2 are DFQATT and SNEGSKA (reference sequence). CDR3 size: 13 residues. The CDR3 region is CMGTSGKTDTQYF. The CDR3 DNA is TGCATGGGTACTAGCGGGAAAACAGATACGCAGTATTTT.